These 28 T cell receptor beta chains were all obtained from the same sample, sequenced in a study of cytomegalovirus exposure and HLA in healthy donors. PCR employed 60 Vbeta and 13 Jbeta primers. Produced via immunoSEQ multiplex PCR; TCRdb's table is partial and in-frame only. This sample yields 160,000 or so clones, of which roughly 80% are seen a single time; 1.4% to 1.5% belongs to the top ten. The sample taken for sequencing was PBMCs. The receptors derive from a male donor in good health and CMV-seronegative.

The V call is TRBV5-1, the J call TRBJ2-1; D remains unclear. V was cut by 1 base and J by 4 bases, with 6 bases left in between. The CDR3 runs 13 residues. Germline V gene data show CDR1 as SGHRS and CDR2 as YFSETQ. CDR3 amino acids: CASSLSAYNEQFF. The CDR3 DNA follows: TGCGCCAGCAGCTTGTCAGCGTACAATGAGCAGTTCTTC. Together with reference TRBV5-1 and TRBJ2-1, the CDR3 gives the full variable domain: KAGVTQTPRYLIKTRGQQVTLSCSPISGHRSVSWYQQTPGQGLQFLFEYFSETQRNKGNFPGRFSGRQFSNSRSEMNVSTLELGDSALYLCASSLSAYNEQFFGPGTRLTVL.

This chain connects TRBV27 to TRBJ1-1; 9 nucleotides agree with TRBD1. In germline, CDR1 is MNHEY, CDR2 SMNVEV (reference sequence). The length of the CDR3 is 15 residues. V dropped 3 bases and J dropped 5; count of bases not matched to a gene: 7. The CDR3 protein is CASSFIQGAGTEAFF. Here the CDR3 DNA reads TGTGCCAGCAGTTTTATACAGGGGGCGGGGACTGAAGCTTTCTTT.

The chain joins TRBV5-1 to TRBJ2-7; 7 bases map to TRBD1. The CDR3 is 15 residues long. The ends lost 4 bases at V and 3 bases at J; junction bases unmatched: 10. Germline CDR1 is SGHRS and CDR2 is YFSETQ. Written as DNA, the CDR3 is TGCGCCAGCAGCACGCACACAGGGGCCGACTACGAGCAGTACTTC. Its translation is CASSTHTGADYEQYF.

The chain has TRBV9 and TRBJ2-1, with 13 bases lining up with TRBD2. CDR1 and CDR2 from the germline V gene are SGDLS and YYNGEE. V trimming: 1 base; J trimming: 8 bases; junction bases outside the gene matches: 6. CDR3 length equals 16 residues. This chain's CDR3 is CASSVRTSGGLDEQFF. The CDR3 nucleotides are TGTGCCAGCAGCGTAAGGACTAGCGGGGGATTAGATGAGCAGTTCTTC.

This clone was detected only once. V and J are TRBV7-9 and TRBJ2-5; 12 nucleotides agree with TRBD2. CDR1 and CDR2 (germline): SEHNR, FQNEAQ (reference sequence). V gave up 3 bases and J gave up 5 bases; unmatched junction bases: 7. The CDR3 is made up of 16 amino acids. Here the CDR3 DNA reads TGTGCCAGCAGCTTTATTGCTAGCGGGGGGGCGGAGACCCAGTACTTC. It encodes CASSFIASGGAETQYF.

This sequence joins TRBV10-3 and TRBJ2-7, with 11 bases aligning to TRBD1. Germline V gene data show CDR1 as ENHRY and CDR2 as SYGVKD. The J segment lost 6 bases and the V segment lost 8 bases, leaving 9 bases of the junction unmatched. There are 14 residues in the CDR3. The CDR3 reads CAIGGGTGGGEQYF. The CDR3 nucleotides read TGTGCCATCGGCGGAGGGACAGGGGGAGGCGAGCAGTACTTC.

Here the CDR3 DNA reads TGTGCCACCAGCAAGGAGTGGTATCCACCCCTCCACTTT. Its protein is CATSKEWYPPLHF. This chain joins TRBV15 and TRBJ1-6; no definite D call. This CDR3 has 13 amino acids. Germline-derived CDR1 and CDR2 are LNHNV and YYDKDF (reference sequence). V gave up 4 bases and J gave up 11 bases, with 12 bases separating them.

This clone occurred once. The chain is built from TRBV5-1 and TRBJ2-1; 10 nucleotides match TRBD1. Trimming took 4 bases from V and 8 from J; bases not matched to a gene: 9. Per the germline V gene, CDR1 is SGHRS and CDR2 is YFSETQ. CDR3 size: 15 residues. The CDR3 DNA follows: TGCGCCAGCAGCCCAGGACAGGGGGTGTACTATGAGCAGTTCTTC. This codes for CASSPGQGVYYEQFF.

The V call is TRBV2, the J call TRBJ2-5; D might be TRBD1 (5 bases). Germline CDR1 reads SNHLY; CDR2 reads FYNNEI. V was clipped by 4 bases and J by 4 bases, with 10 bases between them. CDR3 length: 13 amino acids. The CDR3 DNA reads TGTGCCAGCAGTGCCAGGGCCGGAGAGACCCAGTACTTC. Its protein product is CASSARAGETQYF.

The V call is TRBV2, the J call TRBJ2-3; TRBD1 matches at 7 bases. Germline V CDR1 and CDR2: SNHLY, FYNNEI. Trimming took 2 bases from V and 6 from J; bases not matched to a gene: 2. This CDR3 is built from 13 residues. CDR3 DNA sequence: TGTGCCAGCAGTGAACAGGGGGTCGATACGCAGTATTTT. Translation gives CASSEQGVDTQYF.

Here the CDR3 DNA reads TGCGCCAGCAGCCCTCAGGAAGATACGCAGTATTTT. Protein sequence: CASSPQEDTQYF. V and J are TRBV5-1 and TRBJ2-3; no definite D call. CDR3 size: 12 residues. Trimming cost V 4 bases and J 5 bases, with 8 bases left between them. Per germline, CDR1 SGHRS and CDR2 YFSETQ.

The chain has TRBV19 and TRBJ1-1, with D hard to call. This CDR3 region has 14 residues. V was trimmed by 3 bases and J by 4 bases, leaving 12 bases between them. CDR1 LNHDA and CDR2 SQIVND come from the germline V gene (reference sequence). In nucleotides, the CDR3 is TGTGCCAGTAGTATGGGCTACTCATCCACTGAAGCTTTCTTT. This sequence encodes CASSMGYSSTEAFF.

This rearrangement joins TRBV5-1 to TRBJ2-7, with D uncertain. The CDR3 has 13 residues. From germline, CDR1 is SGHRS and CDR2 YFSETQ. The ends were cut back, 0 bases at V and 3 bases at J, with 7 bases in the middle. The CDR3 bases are TGCGCCAGCAGCTTGGACAAACACTACGAGCAGTACTTC. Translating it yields CASSLDKHYEQYF.

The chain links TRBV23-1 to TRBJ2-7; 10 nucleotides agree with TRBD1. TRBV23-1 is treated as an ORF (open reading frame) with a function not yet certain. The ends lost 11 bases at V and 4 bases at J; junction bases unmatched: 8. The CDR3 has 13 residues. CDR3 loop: CAYRDRGFYEQYF. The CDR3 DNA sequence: TGCGCCTACCGGGACAGGGGTTTTTACGAGCAGTACTTC.

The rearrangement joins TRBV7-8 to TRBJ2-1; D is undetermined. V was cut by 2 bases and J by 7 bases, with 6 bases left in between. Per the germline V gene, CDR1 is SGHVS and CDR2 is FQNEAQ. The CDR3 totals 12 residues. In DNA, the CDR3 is TGTGCCAGCAGCTTAATACTGAATGAGCAGTTCTTC. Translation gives CASSLILNEQFF.

CDR3 loop: CAISESGQRGNTIYF. The CDR3 region has the DNA TGTGCCATCAGTGAGTCGGGGCAGCGTGGAAACACCATATATTTT. The chain has TRBV10-3 and TRBJ1-3, with D possibly matching TRBD1 (5 bases). V was cut by 0 bases and J by 3 bases, with 9 bases left in between. The V gene's germline CDR1 is ENHRY and CDR2 SYGVKD. This CDR3 region has 15 residues.

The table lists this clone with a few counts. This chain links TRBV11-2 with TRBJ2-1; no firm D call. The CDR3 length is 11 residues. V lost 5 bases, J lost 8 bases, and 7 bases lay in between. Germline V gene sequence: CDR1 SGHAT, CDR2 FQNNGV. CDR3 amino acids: CASSTRYEQFF. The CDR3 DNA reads TGTGCCAGCAGCACCCGGTATGAGCAGTTCTTC.

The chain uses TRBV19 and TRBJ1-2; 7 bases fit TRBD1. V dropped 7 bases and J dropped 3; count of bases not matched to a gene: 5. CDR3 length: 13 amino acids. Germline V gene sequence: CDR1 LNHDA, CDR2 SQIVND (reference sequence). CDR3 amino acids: CASNFGTDYGYTF. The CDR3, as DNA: TGTGCCAGTAATTTCGGGACAGACTATGGCTACACCTTC. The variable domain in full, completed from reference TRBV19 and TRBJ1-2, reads DGGITQSPKYLFRKEGQNVTLSCEQNLNHDAMYWYRQDPGQGLRLIYYSQIVNDFQKGDIAEGYSVSREKKESFPLTVTSAQKNPTAFYLCASNFGTDYGYTFGSGTRLTVV.

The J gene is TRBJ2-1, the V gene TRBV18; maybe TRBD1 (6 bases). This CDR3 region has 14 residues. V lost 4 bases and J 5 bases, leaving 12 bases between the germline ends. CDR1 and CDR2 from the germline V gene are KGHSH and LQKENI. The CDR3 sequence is CASSRDTRNNEQFF. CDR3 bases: TGTGCCAGCTCACGGGACACCCGGAACAATGAGCAGTTCTTC.

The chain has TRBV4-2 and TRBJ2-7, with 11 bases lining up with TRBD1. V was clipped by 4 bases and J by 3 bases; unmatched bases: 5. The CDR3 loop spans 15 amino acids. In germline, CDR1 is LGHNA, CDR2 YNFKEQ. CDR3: CASSRTGTGGYEQYF. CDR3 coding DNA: TGTGCCAGCAGCCGTACCGGGACAGGGGGCTACGAGCAGTACTTC.

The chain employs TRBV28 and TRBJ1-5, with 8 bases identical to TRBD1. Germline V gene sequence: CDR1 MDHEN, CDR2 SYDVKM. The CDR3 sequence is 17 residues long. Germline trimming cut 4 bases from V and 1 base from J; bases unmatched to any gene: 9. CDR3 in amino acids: CASSSFIQGGSNQPQHF. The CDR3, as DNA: TGTGCCAGCAGTTCATTTATACAGGGGGGAAGCAATCAGCCCCAGCATTTT.

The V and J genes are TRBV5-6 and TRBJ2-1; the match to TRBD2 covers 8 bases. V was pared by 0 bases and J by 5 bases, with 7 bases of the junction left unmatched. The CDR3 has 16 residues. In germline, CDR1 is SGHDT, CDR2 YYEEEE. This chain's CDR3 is CASSLAGGEGHNEQFF. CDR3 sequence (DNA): TGTGCCAGCAGCTTGGCCGGGGGGGAGGGCCACAATGAGCAGTTCTTC.

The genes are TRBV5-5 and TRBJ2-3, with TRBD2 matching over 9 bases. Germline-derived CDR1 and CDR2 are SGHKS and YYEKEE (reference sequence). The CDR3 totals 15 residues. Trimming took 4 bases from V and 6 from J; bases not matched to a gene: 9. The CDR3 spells CASSGGGASFDTQYF. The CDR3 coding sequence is TGTGCCAGCAGCGGCGGGGGGGCCTCCTTTGATACGCAGTATTTT.

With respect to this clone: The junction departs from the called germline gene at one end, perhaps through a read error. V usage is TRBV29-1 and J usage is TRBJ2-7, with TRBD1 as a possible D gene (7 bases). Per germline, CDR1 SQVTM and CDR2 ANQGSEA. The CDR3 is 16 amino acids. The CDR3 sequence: CSPRGAVRGDSYERYF. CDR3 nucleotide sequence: TGCAGCCCGCGAGGGGCGGTCAGGGGGGATTCCTACGAGCGGTACTTC.

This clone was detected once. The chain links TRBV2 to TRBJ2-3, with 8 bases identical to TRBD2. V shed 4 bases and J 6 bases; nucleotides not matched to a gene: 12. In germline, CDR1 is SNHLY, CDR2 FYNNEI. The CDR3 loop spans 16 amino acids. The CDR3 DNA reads TGTGCCAGCAGTGCCGGACTAGCCGGACCTCTGGATACGCAGTATTTT. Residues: CASSAGLAGPLDTQYF.

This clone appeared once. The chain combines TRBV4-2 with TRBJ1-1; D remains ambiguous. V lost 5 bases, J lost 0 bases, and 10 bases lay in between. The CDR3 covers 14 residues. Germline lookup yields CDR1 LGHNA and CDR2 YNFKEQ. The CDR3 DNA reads TGTGCCAGCAGCTCCAGCGATCTGAACACTGAAGCTTTCTTT. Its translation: CASSSSDLNTEAFF.

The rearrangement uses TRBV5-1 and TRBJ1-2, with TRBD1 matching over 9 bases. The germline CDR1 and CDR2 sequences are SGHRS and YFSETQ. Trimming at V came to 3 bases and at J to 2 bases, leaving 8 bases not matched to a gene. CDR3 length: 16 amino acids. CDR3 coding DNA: TGCGCCAGCAGCTCGCCCCCGGGACAGGGAAACTATGGCTACACCTTC. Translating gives CASSSPPGQGNYGYTF.

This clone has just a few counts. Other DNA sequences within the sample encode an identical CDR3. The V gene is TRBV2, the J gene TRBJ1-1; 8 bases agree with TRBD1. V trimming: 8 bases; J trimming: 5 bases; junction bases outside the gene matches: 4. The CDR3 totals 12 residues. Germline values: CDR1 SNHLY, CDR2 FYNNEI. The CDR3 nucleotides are TGTGCCAGCTTACAGGGGGGGACTGAAGCTTTCTTT. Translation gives CASLQGGTEAFF.